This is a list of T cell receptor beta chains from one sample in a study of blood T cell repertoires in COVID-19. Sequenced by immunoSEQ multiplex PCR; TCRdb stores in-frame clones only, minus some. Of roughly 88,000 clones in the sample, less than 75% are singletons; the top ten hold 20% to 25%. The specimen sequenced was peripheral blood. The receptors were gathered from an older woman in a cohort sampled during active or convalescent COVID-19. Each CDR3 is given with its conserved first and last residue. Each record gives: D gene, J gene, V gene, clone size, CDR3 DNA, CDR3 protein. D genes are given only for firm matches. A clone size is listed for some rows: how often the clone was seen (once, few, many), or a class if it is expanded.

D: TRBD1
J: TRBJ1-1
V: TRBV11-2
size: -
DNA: TGTGCCAGCAGCTTTCAGGGGGCTGAGAACACTGAAGCTTTCTTT
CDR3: CASSFQGAENTEAFF

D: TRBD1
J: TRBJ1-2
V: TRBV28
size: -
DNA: TGTGCCAGCAGTACAGGGGGAGCTAACTATGGCTACACCTTC
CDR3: CASSTGGANYGYTF

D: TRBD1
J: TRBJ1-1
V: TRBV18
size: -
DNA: TGTGCCAGCTCACCATCACCCCCAGGGGGCACCACTGAAGCTTTCTTT
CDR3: CASSPSPPGGTTEAFF

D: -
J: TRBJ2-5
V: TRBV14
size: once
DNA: TGTGCCAGCAGCCAAGTCTCCAGATCCGTACGAGAGACCCAGTACTTC
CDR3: CASSQVSRSVRETQYF

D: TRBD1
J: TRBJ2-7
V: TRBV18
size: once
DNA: TGTGCCAGCGCTTACAGGGGGCTGTACGAGCAGTACTTC
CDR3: CASAYRGLYEQYF

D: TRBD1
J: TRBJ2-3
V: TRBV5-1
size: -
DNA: TGCGCCAGCAGCGATCCTGACAGGGTGGTCGCAGATACGCAGTATTTT
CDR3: CASSDPDRVVADTQYF

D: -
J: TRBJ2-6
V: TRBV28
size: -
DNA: TGTGCCAGCAGTTCCCCGGCAGGGGGGCGCTCTGGGGCCAACGTCCTGACTTTC
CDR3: CASSSPAGGRSGANVLTF

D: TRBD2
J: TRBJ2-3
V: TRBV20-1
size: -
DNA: TGCAGTGCTAGTGGGCGGGGGAGCACAGATACGCAGTATTTT
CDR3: CSASGRGSTDTQYF

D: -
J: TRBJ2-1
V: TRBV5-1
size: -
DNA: TGCGCCAGCAGCTTAGACACACGGGAGCTTGAGCAGTTCTTC
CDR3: CASSLDTRELEQFF

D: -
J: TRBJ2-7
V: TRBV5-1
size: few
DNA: TGCGCCAGCAGCTTGGACCCGGGTTACGAGCAGTACTTC
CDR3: CASSLDPGYEQYF

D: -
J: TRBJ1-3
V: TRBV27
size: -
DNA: TGTGCCAGCAGCCAGGGGATAATCTCTGGAAACACCATATATTTT
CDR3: CASSQGIISGNTIYF

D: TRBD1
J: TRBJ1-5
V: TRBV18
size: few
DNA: TGTGCCAGCTCACCAGGGACAGGGGGTCAGCCCCAGCATTTT
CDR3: CASSPGTGGQPQHF

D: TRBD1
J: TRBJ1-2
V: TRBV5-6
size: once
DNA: TGTGCCAGCAGGGACAGGGGGCGGTGGGGTTTCGACTATGGCTACACCTTC
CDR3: CASRDRGRWGFDYGYTF

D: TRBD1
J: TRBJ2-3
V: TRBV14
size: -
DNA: TGTGCCAGCAGCCAATCCCGGACAGGGACTAGCACAGATACGCAGTATTTT
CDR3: CASSQSRTGTSTDTQYF

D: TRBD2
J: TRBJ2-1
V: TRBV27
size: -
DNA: TGTGCCAGCAGTTGGACTAGCGGGGGGTACAATGAGCAGTTCTTC
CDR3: CASSWTSGGYNEQFF

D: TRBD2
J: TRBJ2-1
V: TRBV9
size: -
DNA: TGTGCCCGCAGCGGGCGGGGGGGCTCCTACAATGAGCAGTTCTTC
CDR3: CARSGRGGSYNEQFF

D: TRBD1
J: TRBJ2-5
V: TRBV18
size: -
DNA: TGTGCCAGCTCAATCCGACAGGGGGAGGGAGAGACCCAGTACTTC
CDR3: CASSIRQGEGETQYF

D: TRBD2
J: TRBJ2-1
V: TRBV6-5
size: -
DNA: TGTGCCAGCAGTCCCCGCAGGACTAGCAAAGATGAGCAGTTCTTC
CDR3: CASSPRRTSKDEQFF

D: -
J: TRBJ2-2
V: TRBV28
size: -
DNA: TGTGCCAGCAGTCCATGGACGTTAGGAGGCGACACCGGGGAGCTGTTTTTT
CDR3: CASSPWTLGGDTGELFF

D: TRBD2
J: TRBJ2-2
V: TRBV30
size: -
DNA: TGTGCCTGGAGGGTAAGGACTAGTCTTACCGGGGAGCTGTTTTTT
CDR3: CAWRVRTSLTGELFF

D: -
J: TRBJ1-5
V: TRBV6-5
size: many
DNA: TGTGCCAGCAGCCGAGCAGGGTCCAATCAGCCCCAGCATTTT
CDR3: CASSRAGSNQPQHF

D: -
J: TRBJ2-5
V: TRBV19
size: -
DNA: TGTGCCAGTAGTATAGATCTGGGGGCTCATCGGCAGGAGACCCAGTACTTC
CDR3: CASSIDLGAHRQETQYF